This T cell receptor (beta chain) was documented in a study of shared clonotypes between healthy human individuals. Overall study context: Donors consisted of a couple of women and three men between 18 and 49.

The trim removed 3 bases at V and 4 bases at J, leaving 11 bases unmatched. CDR1 and CDR2 from the germline V gene are SGHDT and YYEEEE. This CDR3 region has 17 residues. CD45RO-negative, CCR7-selected cells formed the naive CD8 fraction, which excluded terminally differentiated effector memory CD45RA+ cells. The genomic DNA of each subset was split evenly across several immunoSEQ plates. Here immunoSEQ multiplex PCR was the method, and the copy in TCRdb shows in-frame clones only, minus some. Of about 2.1 million clones listed, roughly 91% are singletons. The clonotype was recovered from a man aged 18 to 30 in good health. Some clones in this sample may be carry-over from other donors' samples. Sequencing used naive CD8+ T cells from PBMCs. The chain is built from TRBV5-6 and TRBJ2-7; 12 nucleotides agree with TRBD2. The CDR3 is CASSSGLAGFKGYEQYF. The CDR3 DNA reads as TGTGCCAGCAGCTCCGGACTAGCGGGGTTCAAAGGATACGAGCAGTACTTC.